These T cell receptor beta chains were read from a single sample in a study of long-term antiretroviral therapy in people with HIV. Sequencing was performed with immunoSEQ multiplex PCR; in TCRdb, only in-frame clones are kept and a portion is missing. Here the sample spans 25,000 to 35,000 clones, around 90% being singletons. The sample here was unsorted PBMCs, taken 3.2 years before starting antiretroviral therapy. The receptor source for this set is a man aged 45 to 65 with HIV. The CDR3 runs from the conserved cysteine through the conserved F or W. A D gene is named only where the DNA matches it firmly. Size values are once, few and many counts, or a class for expanded clones, and some rows have none.

DNA: TGTGCCAGCAGCTTAGCAGTGGCACAGGGATTAGATGAGCAGTTCTTC
CDR3: CASSLAVAQGLDEQFF
J: TRBJ2-1
D: -
V: TRBV7-9
size: -

DNA: TGCAGCGCCAGGGGAGAGGATGGCTACACCTTC
CDR3: CSARGEDGYTF
J: TRBJ1-2
D: -
V: TRBV29-1
size: few

DNA: TGTGCCAGCAGCGTATACGGGACTGGAAACACCATATATTTT
CDR3: CASSVYGTGNTIYF
J: TRBJ1-3
D: -
V: TRBV9
size: -

DNA: TGTGCCAGCAGCCCGGGGACAGGGAGCTCTGGAAACACCATATATTTT
CDR3: CASSPGTGSSGNTIYF
J: TRBJ1-3
D: TRBD1
V: TRBV9
size: -

DNA: TGCGCCAGCAGCTTGAGGGACAGGGCGGAGAGGACCGGGGAGCTGTTTTTT
CDR3: CASSLRDRAERTGELFF
J: TRBJ2-2
D: TRBD1
V: TRBV5-1
size: -

DNA: TGTGCCAGCAGTGGGGACACAGATACGCAGTATTTT
CDR3: CASSGDTDTQYF
J: TRBJ2-3
D: -
V: TRBV2
size: -

DNA: TGTGCTAGTGCCCCCCAGGGTAACACTGAAGCTTTCTTT
CDR3: CASAPQGNTEAFF
J: TRBJ1-1
D: -
V: TRBV12-5
size: -

DNA: TGCGCCAGCAGTGAGAGGGGGAGTGGGACTGAAGCTTTCTTT
CDR3: CASSERGSGTEAFF
J: TRBJ1-1
D: -
V: TRBV10-1
size: -

DNA: TGTGCCAGCAGCCCTTTTTTAATACGCGGGAAATGGTGCGAGCAGTACTTC
CDR3: CASSPFLIRGKWCEQYF
J: TRBJ2-7
D: -
V: TRBV9
size: once

DNA: TGCGCCAGCAGCTTGCAGGGGCCGCCCCATACTTCACCCCTCCACTTT
CDR3: CASSLQGPPHTSPLHF
J: TRBJ1-6
D: -
V: TRBV5-1
size: few

DNA: TGTGCCAGCAGCTTAGGGACCCAAAAGTACGAGCAGTACTTC
CDR3: CASSLGTQKYEQYF
J: TRBJ2-7
D: -
V: TRBV7-2
size: -

DNA: TGTGCCAGCCACGGACAGGGAAATGAAAAACTGTTTTTT
CDR3: CASHGQGNEKLFF
J: TRBJ1-4
D: TRBD1
V: TRBV18
size: -

DNA: TGCAGCGTTGAACCATTACTAGCGGGGAGATCGAACACCGGGGAGCTGTTTTTT
CDR3: CSVEPLLAGRSNTGELFF
J: TRBJ2-2
D: TRBD2
V: TRBV29-1
size: -

DNA: TGTGCCAGCAGCCAAGATTGGGGGATCTCGTACGAGCAGTACTTC
CDR3: CASSQDWGISYEQYF
J: TRBJ2-7
D: -
V: TRBV7-7
size: -

DNA: TGTGCCAGCAGCAAAAGAGTGGGACAGGGCTATGGCTACACCTTC
CDR3: CASSKRVGQGYGYTF
J: TRBJ1-2
D: -
V: TRBV21-1
size: -

DNA: TGTGCCAGCTCCCAAGACAGGGACACTGAAGCTTTCTTT
CDR3: CASSQDRDTEAFF
J: TRBJ1-1
D: TRBD1
V: TRBV18
size: -

DNA: TGCAGCGTTGAGACAGGTGGGGAGACCCAGTACTTC
CDR3: CSVETGGETQYF
J: TRBJ2-5
D: -
V: TRBV29-1
size: -

DNA: TGTGCCAGCTCACCACCTCCGGCCCGAGGCACTGAAGCTTTCTTT
CDR3: CASSPPPARGTEAFF
J: TRBJ1-1
D: -
V: TRBV18
size: once